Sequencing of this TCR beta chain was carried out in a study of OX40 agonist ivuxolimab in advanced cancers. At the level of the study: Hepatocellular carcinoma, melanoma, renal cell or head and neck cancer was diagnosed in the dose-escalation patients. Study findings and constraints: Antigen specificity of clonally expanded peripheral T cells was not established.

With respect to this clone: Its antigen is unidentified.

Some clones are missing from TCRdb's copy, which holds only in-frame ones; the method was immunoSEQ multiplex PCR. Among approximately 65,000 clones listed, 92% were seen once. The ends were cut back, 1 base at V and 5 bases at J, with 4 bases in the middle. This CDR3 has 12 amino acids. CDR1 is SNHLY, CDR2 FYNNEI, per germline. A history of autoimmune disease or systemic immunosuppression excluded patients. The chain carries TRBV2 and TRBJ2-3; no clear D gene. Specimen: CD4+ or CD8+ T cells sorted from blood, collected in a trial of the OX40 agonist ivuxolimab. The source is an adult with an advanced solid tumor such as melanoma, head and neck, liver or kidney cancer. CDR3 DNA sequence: TGTGCCAGCAGTGAAGGGGGAGATACGCAGTATTTT. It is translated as CASSEGGDTQYF.